A single sample is the source of the 21 T cell receptor beta chains below, sequenced in a study of blood T cell repertoires in COVID-19. Here immunoSEQ multiplex PCR was the method, and the copy in TCRdb shows in-frame clones only, minus some. The sample has around 150,000 clones, approximately 80% seen once. The source material was peripheral blood. The origin of the receptors is a human donor in a cohort sampled during active COVID-19.

This chain connects TRBV5-1 to TRBJ2-6; D is undetermined. The CDR3 spans 15 residues. Per germline, CDR1 SGHRS and CDR2 YFSETQ. With 1 base removed from V and 2 bases from J, the gap between germline ends came to 7 bases. The CDR3 coding sequence is TGCGCCAGCAGCTTGAATGTCGCTGGGGCCAACGTCCTGACTTTC. It yields the protein CASSLNVAGANVLTF.

The rearrangement uses TRBV6-2 or TRBV6-3 and TRBJ2-4; maybe TRBD2 (6 bases). The CDR3 runs 13 residues. Germline CDR1 is MNHEY and CDR2 is SVGEGT. Trimming took 0 bases from V and 7 from J, leaving 7 bases between them. The CDR3 here is CASSYSEGNIQYF. CDR3 nucleotide sequence: TGTGCCAGCAGTTACTCGGAGGGGAACATTCAGTACTTC.

The V and J genes are TRBV4-1 and TRBJ2-4, with 15 nucleotides matching TRBD2. This CDR3 is built from 21 residues. Per germline, CDR1 MGHRA and CDR2 YSYEKL. Trimming at V came to 0 bases and at J to 1 base, leaving 10 bases not matched to a gene. CDR3 in DNA: TGCGCCAGCAGCCAAGAAATGGAGGGACTAGCGGGGGGAAAGGCCAAAAACATTCAGTACTTC. It yields the protein CASSQEMEGLAGGKAKNIQYF.

The gene calls are TRBV10-2 and TRBJ2-3; 10 bases map to TRBD2. Germline V gene lookup returns CDR1 WSHSY and CDR2 SAAADI. V dropped 2 bases and J dropped 4; count of bases not matched to a gene: 9. This CDR3 is 17 amino acids long. The CDR3 nucleotides are TGCGCCAGCAGTGAGCACCAGCGGGGGGGCCCGGCAGATACGCAGTATTTT. Translating gives CASSEHQRGGPADTQYF.

The chain employs TRBV6-2 or TRBV6-3 and TRBJ2-7; TRBD1 aligns across 9 bases. The junction had 5 bases not matched to a gene; V was cut back by 2 bases and J by 6 bases. CDR3 length equals 14 residues. Germline V CDR1 and CDR2: MNHEY, SVGEGT. Here the CDR3 reads CASSYLKQGAEQYF. The CDR3 nucleotides are TGTGCCAGCAGTTACCTAAAACAGGGGGCCGAGCAGTACTTC.

The V gene is TRBV20-1, the J gene TRBJ2-1, with TRBD1 as a possible D gene (5 bases). Per the germline V gene, CDR1 is DFQATT and CDR2 is SNEGSKA (reference sequence). V was trimmed by 6 bases and J by 10 bases, leaving 13 bases between them. CDR3 length equals 11 residues. Here the CDR3 DNA reads TGCAGTGCGACCATTAGACAGGAGCAGTTCTTC. The encoded protein is CSATIRQEQFF.

The chain is built from TRBV7-2 and TRBJ1-5; possibly TRBD1 for D (6 bases). This CDR3 has 15 residues. V was cut by 1 base and J by 1 base, with 8 bases left in between. Germline V gives CDR1 SGHTA, CDR2 FQGNSA. CDR3 nucleotide sequence: TGTGCCAGCAGCTTAGACAGGGCCAGCAATCAGCCCCAGCATTTT. This translates into CASSLDRASNQPQHF. The variable domain in full, with the rest retrieved from reference TRBV7-2 and TRBJ1-5, is GAGVSQSPSNKVTEKGKDVELRCDPISGHTALYWYRQSLGQGLEFLIYFQGNSAPDKSGLPSDRFSAERTGGSVSTLTIQRTQQEDSAVYLCASSLDRASNQPQHFGDGTRLSIL.

The rearrangement joins TRBV11-2 to TRBJ2-3; 8 nucleotides align to TRBD2. The V and J ends lost 4 bases and 3 bases, in that order; junction bases with no gene match: 9. Germline V gene sequence: CDR1 SGHAT, CDR2 FQNNGV. This CDR3 has 16 amino acids. DNA of the CDR3: TGTGCCAGCAGCTGGATCTCGGGGGGGGGTACAGATACGCAGTATTTT. Translation gives CASSWISGGGTDTQYF.

The chain combines TRBV28 with TRBJ1-2; 8 bases line up with TRBD1. The V gene end was trimmed by 4 bases and the J gene end by 0 bases; junction bases not matched to a gene: 19. CDR3 length: 20 residues. Germline loops: CDR1 MDHEN, CDR2 SYDVKM. Here the CDR3 reads CASSSRKIGQGSETNYGYTF. CDR3 nucleotide sequence: TGTGCCAGCAGTTCCCGAAAAATAGGACAGGGAAGTGAGACTAACTATGGCTACACCTTC.

This rearrangement joins TRBV7-2 to TRBJ2-3; 8 bases are shared with TRBD2. The CDR3 has 14 residues. The V gene end was trimmed by 5 bases and the J gene end by 4 bases; junction bases not matched to a gene: 5. Germline lookup yields CDR1 SGHTA and CDR2 FQGNSA. The CDR3 bases are TGTGCCAGCAGCCCTAGACTAGCGCCAGATACGCAGTATTTT. Translating gives CASSPRLAPDTQYF.

This CDR3 is CAISETQGSTEAFF. Here the CDR3 DNA reads TGTGCCATCAGTGAGACACAGGGCAGCACTGAAGCTTTCTTT. This sequence joins TRBV10-3 and TRBJ1-1; D is perhaps TRBD1 (6 bases). Germline CDR1 ENHRY, CDR2 SYGVKD. V lost 2 bases, J lost 4 bases, and 11 bases lay in between. The CDR3 length is 14 residues.

This clone was seen a handful of times. CDR3 in DNA: TGTGCCAGCACGTACAGGGAGAACACCGGGGAGCTGTTTTTT. It encodes CASTYRENTGELFF. The chain combines TRBV6-5 with TRBJ2-2; D is possibly TRBD1 (6 bases). This CDR3 contains 14 residues. The V and J ends lost 7 bases and 1 base respectively, with 10 bases between them. Per germline, CDR1 MNHEY and CDR2 SVGAGI.

The genes are TRBV4-1 and TRBJ2-1; TRBD2 matches at 10 bases. The CDR3 is 18 amino acids. In germline, CDR1 is MGHRA, CDR2 YSYEKL. Germline trimming cut 1 base from V and 0 bases from J; bases unmatched to any gene: 6. The CDR3 loop is CASSQVWSSGGSYNEQFF. In DNA form, the CDR3 reads TGCGCCAGCAGCCAAGTTTGGTCTAGCGGGGGCTCCTACAATGAGCAGTTCTTC.

The V gene is TRBV7-9, the J gene TRBJ2-3; no reliable D call. This CDR3 contains 16 residues. The V gene's germline CDR1 is SEHNR and CDR2 FQNEAQ (reference sequence). V was clipped by 5 bases and J by 0 bases, with 15 bases between them. The DNA of the CDR3 is TGTGCCAGCAGCCGATTCCCACTACTCAGCACAGATACGCAGTATTTT. Translated: CASSRFPLLSTDTQYF.

The chain joins TRBV29-1 to TRBJ1-1, with D perhaps TRBD1 (6 bases). The CDR3 spans 13 residues. V dropped 0 bases and J dropped 8 bases, with 13 bases sitting between them. Germline-derived CDR1 and CDR2 are SQVTM and ANQGSEA. CDR3 coding DNA: TGCAGCGTTGAAGAGTCAGGGGCTGGCGAAGCTTTCTTT. Translated, it gives CSVEESGAGEAFF.

The gene calls are TRBV9 and TRBJ1-3; no firm D call. V lost 4 bases and J lost 0, with 11 bases in between. The length of the CDR3 is 15 residues. Germline CDR1 is SGDLS and CDR2 is YYNGEE. This chain's CDR3 is CASSIRSGSGNTIYF. The CDR3 DNA is TGTGCCAGCAGCATCCGCAGTGGCTCTGGAAACACCATATATTTT. The variable domain in full, completed from reference TRBV9 and TRBJ1-3, reads DSGVTQTPKHLITATGQRVTLRCSPRSGDLSVYWYQQSLDQGLQFLIQYYNGEERAKGNILERFSAQQFPDLHSELNLSSLELGDSALYFCASSIRSGSGNTIYFGEGSWLTVV.

The rearrangement uses TRBV5-6 and TRBJ2-7; D not resolved. The CDR3 runs to 12 residues. Per germline, CDR1 SGHDT and CDR2 YYEEEE. Deletions cut 4 bases from V and 4 bases from J, with 9 bases between. The CDR3 loop reads CASSRQVYEQYF. The CDR3, as DNA: TGTGCCAGCAGCCGCCAGGTATACGAGCAGTACTTC.

This chain links TRBV4-2 with TRBJ2-7, with TRBD1 matching 8 bases. Germline loops: CDR1 LGHNA, CDR2 YNFKEQ. J was trimmed by 6 bases and V by 2 bases; bases with no gene match: 6. The CDR3 extends over 14 amino acids. The CDR3 DNA reads TGTGCCAGCAGCCAATTAGACAGGGGTAGCGAGCAGTACTTC. Its protein is CASSQLDRGSEQYF.

V usage is TRBV12-3 or TRBV12-4 and J usage is TRBJ2-1, with 12 bases lining up with TRBD2. The CDR3 is 11 residues long. V dropped 6 bases and J dropped 14; count of bases not matched to a gene: 2. The CDR3 reads CASRRLAGEFF. The CDR3 bases are TGTGCCAGCAGAAGACTAGCGGGAGAGTTCTTC.

The CDR3 protein is CASSLMGTGANYGYTF. The CDR3 DNA is TGTGCCAGCAGCTTAATGGGGACAGGCGCTAACTATGGCTACACCTTC. V gene TRBV7-2 combines with J gene TRBJ1-2; 8 nucleotides line up with TRBD1. From germline, CDR1 is SGHTA and CDR2 FQGNSA. The CDR3 has 16 residues. J gave up 0 bases and V 2 bases, and 5 bases lay outside the gene matches.

This rearrangement joins TRBV25-1 to TRBJ1-5; no firm D call. The CDR3 runs to 14 residues. V lost 8 bases to trimming and J lost 4 bases, with 15 bases between them. Germline loops: CDR1 MGHDK, CDR2 SYGVNS. CDR3 in amino acids: CASAGPMINQPQHF. In DNA form, the CDR3 reads TGTGCCAGCGCCGGTCCAATGATTAATCAGCCCCAGCATTTT. Looking up the rest from reference TRBV25-1 and TRBJ1-5 gives the full variable domain: EADIYQTPRYLVIGTGKKITLECSQTMGHDKMYWYQQDPGMELHLIHYSYGVNSTEKGDLSSESTVSRIRTEHFPLTLESARPSHTSQYLCASAGPMINQPQHFGDGTRLSIL.